One sample yielded the 28 T cell receptor beta chains listed below, sequenced in a study of OX40 agonist ivuxolimab in advanced cancers. Library generation was performed with the immunoSEQ multiplex PCR assay. TCRdb provides this immuneACCESS table in a form limited to in-frame rearrangements. Some clones are lacking; in checked studies, under half of them reflect an unresolved V gene, and why the rest are absent is not known. This sample has tens of thousands of clones in its table, and about 90% of those were observed once. The ten largest make up 0.4% to 0.65% of the sample. The sample in question was CD4+ or CD8+ T cells sorted from blood, obtained in a trial of the OX40 agonist ivuxolimab. The receptors shown here come from an adult with an advanced solid tumor such as melanoma, head and neck, liver or kidney cancer.

The chain links TRBV13 to TRBJ1-6, with D perhaps matching TRBD1 (6 bases). CDR1 is PRHDT and CDR2 is FYEKMQ in the germline V gene (reference sequence). This CDR3 comprises 17 residues. V gave up 6 bases and J gave up 9 bases, with 24 bases separating them. In nucleotides, the CDR3 is TGTGCCAGCAGACCGACAAGAGAAGGGGGTTGGGGTTCACCCCTCCACTTT. Translated: CASRPTREGGWGSPLHF.

The rearrangement links TRBV19 to TRBJ1-5, with D maybe TRBD1 (6 bases). CDR1 is LNHDA and CDR2 is SQIVND in the germline V gene (reference sequence). The CDR3 extends over 14 amino acids. The ends were cut back, 4 bases at V and 6 bases at J, with 13 bases in the middle. CDR3 sequence reads: CASSTTGKGQPQHF. The CDR3 nucleotides read TGTGCCAGTAGTACAACAGGGAAGGGTCAGCCCCAGCATTTT.

This chain joins TRBV11-2 and TRBJ2-7; weak D call: TRBD1 (5 bases). CDR1 is SGHAT, CDR2 FQNNGV, per germline. The CDR3 sequence is 16 residues long. V was clipped by 5 bases and J by 2 bases, with 19 bases between them. CDR3 region: CASSPAWGSIAYEQYF. CDR3 DNA sequence: TGTGCCAGCAGCCCCGCTTGGGGCTCTATAGCCTACGAGCAGTACTTC.

The chain uses TRBV28 and TRBJ2-7; a weak D match, TRBD2 (6 bases). Looked up from germline, CDR1 is MDHEN and CDR2 is SYDVKM. This CDR3 is built from 15 residues. Trimming removed 6 bases from V and 2 bases from J, with 17 bases in between. The CDR3 is CASSGGGRAAYEQYF. The CDR3 DNA sequence: TGTGCCAGCAGCGGGGGTGGGCGGGCGGCCTACGAGCAGTACTTC.

The CDR3: CASSLTGHSGEQYF. CDR3 sequence (DNA): TGTGCCAGCAGCTTAACAGGCCACAGCGGCGAGCAGTACTTC. The chain uses TRBV7-3 and TRBJ2-7, with D perhaps TRBD2 (5 bases). The V gene lost 0 bases and the J gene lost 6 bases, with 12 bases spanning the gap. CDR3 length equals 14 residues. Per germline, CDR1 SGHTA and CDR2 FQGTGA.

This chain links TRBV30 with TRBJ1-2; tentatively, D is TRBD1 (6 bases). Trimming left V 1 base short and J 4 bases short, with 10 bases between. This CDR3 is built from 13 residues. The germline CDR1 and CDR2 sequences are GTSNPN and SVGIG (reference sequence). The CDR3, as DNA: TGTGCCTGGAGTGACAGGGTTGGCTATGGCTACACCTTC. Translating it yields CAWSDRVGYGYTF.

This chain uses TRBV27 with TRBJ2-7; TRBD2 agrees at 12 bases. The germline V gene has CDR1 MNHEY and CDR2 SMNVEV (reference sequence). There are 17 residues in the CDR3. With 0 bases clipped from V and 2 bases from J, the junction kept 5 bases outside the gene matches. The CDR3 here is CASSLSSGLAGTYEQYF. DNA for the CDR3: TGTGCCAGCAGTTTATCATCCGGACTAGCGGGAACCTACGAGCAGTACTTC.

The rearrangement links TRBV29-1 to TRBJ2-7; D remains ambiguous. CDR1 is SQVTM and CDR2 is ANQGSEA in the germline V gene. Trimming stripped 1 base from V and 2 bases from J, with 9 bases between. This CDR3 is built from 13 residues. The CDR3 spells CSVEVGGAYEQYF. CDR3 DNA sequence: TGCAGCGTTGAAGTAGGTGGTGCCTACGAGCAGTACTTC.

A note on this clone: A junction boundary mismatches the germline segment, possibly from a read error. The CDR3 spells CTSSLEGGSETQYF. CDR3 nucleotide sequence: TGCACCAGCAGCTTGGAAGGGGGCTCGGAGACCCAGTACTTC. The V and J genes are TRBV5-1 and TRBJ2-5; 7 bases align to TRBD1. Germline loops: CDR1 SGHRS, CDR2 YFSETQ. The CDR3 runs to 14 residues.

The genes are TRBV6-5 and TRBJ2-7, with D tentatively TRBD1 or TRBD2 (6 bases each). Germline V CDR1 and CDR2: MNHEY, SVGAGI. This CDR3 region has 14 residues. Between the trimmed V and J ends, which lost 6 bases and 7 bases, there was a span of 19 bases. The CDR3 nucleotides read TGTGCCAGCAGGGGACGGGGGCGAGCAGGTGAGCAGTACTTC. This translates into CASRGRGRAGEQYF.

This clone was picked up a small number of times. The chain combines TRBV5-1 with TRBJ1-6; tentatively, D is TRBD1 (6 bases). V was pared by 4 bases and J by 8 bases, with 10 bases between. Germline V gene lookup returns CDR1 SGHRS and CDR2 YFSETQ. The CDR3 covers 13 residues. CDR3 DNA sequence: TGCGCCAGCAGCCCGACAGGTTATTCACCCCTCCACTTT. It is translated as CASSPTGYSPLHF.

As to this clone: The junction does not match germline at one end; this may be a read error. This CDR3 is CAWSVRIVSGSTIYF. CDR3 DNA: TGTGCCTGGAGTGTACGTATAGTCTCTGGAAGCACCATATATTTT. The chain carries TRBV30 and TRBJ1-3; no clear D. CDR1 GTSNPN and CDR2 SVGIG come from the germline V gene (reference sequence). The CDR3 covers 15 residues.

The CDR3 sequence is CASSVGFRDQETQYF. In DNA, the CDR3 is TGTGCCAGCAGCGTAGGGTTTAGGGACCAAGAGACCCAGTACTTC. The V call is TRBV9, the J call TRBJ2-5, with D unclear. Germline values: CDR1 SGDLS, CDR2 YYNGEE. The ends were cut back, 0 bases at V and 0 bases at J, with 9 bases in the middle. This CDR3 contains 15 residues.

The genes are TRBV7-9 and TRBJ1-3, with TRBD1 as a possible D gene (5 bases). This CDR3 spans 14 amino acids. Trimming removed 1 base from V and 5 bases from J, with 9 bases in between. Germline V lookup: CDR1 SEHNR, CDR2 FQNEAQ (reference sequence). CDR3 sequence reads: CASSLDRQRNTIYF. The CDR3 DNA reads as TGTGCCAGCAGCTTAGACCGACAGCGAAACACCATATATTTT.

This clone was seen just once. J is TRBJ2-7 and V is TRBV18; TRBD2 is a possible D gene (6 bases). This CDR3 spans 12 amino acids. From germline, CDR1 is KGHSH and CDR2 LQKENI. V lost 3 bases to trimming and J lost 6 bases, with 9 bases between them. CDR3 amino acids: CASSPGGFEQYF. In DNA form, the CDR3 reads TGTGCCAGCTCACCGGGAGGATTCGAGCAGTACTTC. Complete variable domain (other parts from reference TRBV18 and TRBJ2-7): NAGVMQNPRHLVRRRGQEARLRCSPMKGHSHVYWYRQLPEEGLKFMVYLQKENIIDESGMPKERFSAEFPKEGPSILRIQQVVRGDSAAYFCASSPGGFEQYFGPGTRLTVT.

V gene TRBV5-4 combines with J gene TRBJ2-5; D not certain. With 4 bases removed from V and 1 base from J, the gap between germline ends came to 17 bases. Germline V gives CDR1 SGHNT, CDR2 YYREEE (reference sequence). The CDR3 runs 16 residues. In DNA form, the CDR3 reads TGTGCCAGCAGCCCCCAACTCGGAGCGATCCAAGAGACCCAGTACTTC. Translation: CASSPQLGAIQETQYF.

Only one count was recorded for this clone. The chain is built from TRBV10-1 and TRBJ2-3; 7 bases are a match to TRBD2. CDR3 length: 13 residues. Germline CDR1 reads WNHNN; CDR2 reads SYGVQD (reference sequence). Trimming took 3 bases from V and 8 from J; bases not matched to a gene: 5. For the CDR3, the DNA is TGCGCCAGCAGTGATACAGAGCGGGGTACGCAGTATTTT. It specifies CASSDTERGTQYF.

This rearrangement joins TRBV25-1 to TRBJ1-2, with TRBD1 as a possible D gene (6 bases). This CDR3 spans 14 amino acids. The germline V and J ends were trimmed by 6 bases and 4 bases, with 15 bases remaining between them. Germline CDR1 is MGHDK and CDR2 is SYGVNS. The CDR3 reads CASRPPGHLYGYTF. The CDR3 DNA reads TGTGCCAGCAGACCCCCGGGACACCTCTATGGCTACACCTTC.

J is TRBJ2-3 and V is TRBV6-5; D not certain. The V gene lost 0 bases and the J gene lost 0 bases, with 7 bases spanning the gap. The CDR3 extends over 15 amino acids. Germline CDR1 MNHEY, CDR2 SVGAGI. The CDR3 protein is CASSYSRPSTDTQYF. CDR3 nucleotides: TGTGCCAGCAGTTACTCGCGCCCAAGCACAGATACGCAGTATTTT.

The chain recombines TRBV5-1 with TRBJ2-3; 8 bases align to TRBD1. The junction had 14 bases not matched to a gene; V was cut back by 6 bases and J by 5 bases. The CDR3 is 16 amino acids. Germline loops: CDR1 SGHRS, CDR2 YFSETQ. The CDR3 DNA reads TGCGCCAGCACCAATAAATCAGGGGGCCTGGGAGATACGCAGTATTTT. Translation gives CASTNKSGGLGDTQYF.

The V and J genes are TRBV19 and TRBJ1-2; D is perhaps TRBD1 (6 bases). Germline V gene lookup returns CDR1 LNHDA and CDR2 SQIVND (reference sequence). V was cut by 5 bases and J by 5 bases, with 15 bases left in between. The CDR3 is 14 residues long. The CDR3 protein is CASSFGTSAYGYTF. In DNA form, the CDR3 reads TGTGCCAGTAGTTTCGGGACATCCGCTTATGGCTACACCTTC. The full variable domain, with the rest looked up from reference TRBV19 and TRBJ1-2, is DGGITQSPKYLFRKEGQNVTLSCEQNLNHDAMYWYRQDPGQGLRLIYYSQIVNDFQKGDIAEGYSVSREKKESFPLTVTSAQKNPTAFYLCASSFGTSAYGYTFGSGTRLTVV.

This clone was detected only a few times. Mismatch with germline at one junction end may stem from a read error. V is TRBV2 and J is TRBJ2-2, with TRBD1 as a possible D gene (6 bases). The CDR3 sequence is 13 residues long. From germline, CDR1 is SNHLY and CDR2 FYNNEI. CDR3 amino acids: CASREGGTGELFF. The CDR3 DNA follows: TGTGCCAGCAGAGAAGGGGGAACCGGGGAGCTGTTTTTT.

V gene TRBV5-1 combines with J gene TRBJ2-7; D remains unclear. V was trimmed by 4 bases and J by 4 bases, leaving 9 bases between them. This CDR3 has 12 amino acids. Germline assignment: CDR1 SGHRS and CDR2 YFSETQ. The CDR3 loop is CASSTDPYEQYF. CDR3 DNA: TGCGCCAGCAGCACCGATCCTTACGAGCAGTACTTC.

CDR3 coding DNA: TGCGCCAGCAGTCAACGGACTAGCGGGCGGGGTGAGCAGTTCTTC. This gives the protein CASSQRTSGRGEQFF. The genes are TRBV5-1 and TRBJ2-1; 11 positions agree with TRBD2. This CDR3 has 15 residues. Germline CDR1 and CDR2: SGHRS and YFSETQ. J lost 9 bases, V lost 5 bases, and 10 bases had no gene match.

This chain joins TRBV5-4 and TRBJ2-2; 9 nucleotides align to TRBD1. The CDR3 covers 16 residues. J lost 5 bases, V lost 10 bases, and 15 bases had no gene match. The V gene's germline CDR1 is SGHNT and CDR2 YYREEE (reference sequence). The chain's CDR3 is CAVGKRQGVRTGELFF. The CDR3 coding sequence is TGTGCCGTCGGCAAGAGACAGGGGGTCAGAACCGGGGAGCTGTTTTTT.

This chain links TRBV18 with TRBJ2-6, with D perhaps TRBD1 (6 bases). The CDR3 runs to 16 residues. CDR1 KGHSH and CDR2 LQKENI come from the germline V gene. V dropped 6 bases and J dropped 0 bases, with 12 bases sitting between them. The CDR3, as DNA: TGTGCCAGCTCCGACAGGACCCTCTCTGGGGCCAACGTCCTGACTTTC. Translating it yields CASSDRTLSGANVLTF.

The chain is built from TRBV28 and TRBJ2-4, with D perhaps matching TRBD1 (6 bases). Trimming removed 1 base at V and 0 bases at J, with 10 bases between. The germline CDR1 and CDR2 sequences are MDHEN and SYDVKM. The CDR3 spans 16 residues. The CDR3 sequence: CASSLSGQLAKNIQYF. Here the CDR3 DNA reads TGTGCCAGCAGTTTATCCGGACAGTTAGCCAAAAACATTCAGTACTTC.

V is TRBV2 and J is TRBJ2-7; 8 nucleotides line up with TRBD2. The trim removed 7 bases at V and 0 bases at J, leaving 2 bases unmatched. CDR1 and CDR2 (germline): SNHLY, FYNNEI. There are 13 residues in the CDR3. CDR3 bases: TGTGCCAGCATAGCGGGAAGCTCCTACGAGCAGTACTTC. This gives the protein CASIAGSSYEQYF. Together with reference TRBV2 and TRBJ2-7, the CDR3 gives the full variable domain: EPEVTQTPSHQVTQMGQEVILRCVPISNHLYFYWYRQILGQKVEFLVSFYNNEISEKSEIFDDQFSVERPDGSNFTLKIRSTKLEDSAMYFCASIAGSSYEQYFGPGTRLTVT.